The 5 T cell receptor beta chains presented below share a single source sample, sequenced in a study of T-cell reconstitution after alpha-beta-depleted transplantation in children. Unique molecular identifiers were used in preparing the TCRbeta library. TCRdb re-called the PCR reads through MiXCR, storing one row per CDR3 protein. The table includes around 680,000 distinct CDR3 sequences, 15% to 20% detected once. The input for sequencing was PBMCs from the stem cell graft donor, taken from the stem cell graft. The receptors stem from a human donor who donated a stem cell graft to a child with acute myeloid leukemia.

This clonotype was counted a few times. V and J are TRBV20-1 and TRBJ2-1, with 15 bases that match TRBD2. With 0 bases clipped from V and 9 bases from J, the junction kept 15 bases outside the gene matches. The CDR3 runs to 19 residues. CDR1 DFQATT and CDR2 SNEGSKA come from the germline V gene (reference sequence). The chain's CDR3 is CSARDWTRGLAGGRVEQFF. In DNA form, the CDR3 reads TGCAGTGCTAGAGATTGGACACGTGGACTAGCGGGGGGGCGGGTTGAGCAGTTCTTC.

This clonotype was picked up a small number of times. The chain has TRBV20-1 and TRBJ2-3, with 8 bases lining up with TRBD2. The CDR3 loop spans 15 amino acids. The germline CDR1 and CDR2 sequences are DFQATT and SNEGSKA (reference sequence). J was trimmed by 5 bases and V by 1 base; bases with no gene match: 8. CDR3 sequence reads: CSARVGTRIVDTQYF. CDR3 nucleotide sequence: TGCAGTGCTAGAGTAGGGACTAGAATTGTAGATACGCAGTATTTT.

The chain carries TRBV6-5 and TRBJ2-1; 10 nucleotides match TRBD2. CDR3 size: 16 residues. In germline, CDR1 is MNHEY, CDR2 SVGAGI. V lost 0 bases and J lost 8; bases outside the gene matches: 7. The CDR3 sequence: CASSYSASGGRDEQFF. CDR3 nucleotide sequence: TGTGCCAGCAGTTACTCGGCTAGCGGGGGCCGGGATGAGCAGTTCTTC.

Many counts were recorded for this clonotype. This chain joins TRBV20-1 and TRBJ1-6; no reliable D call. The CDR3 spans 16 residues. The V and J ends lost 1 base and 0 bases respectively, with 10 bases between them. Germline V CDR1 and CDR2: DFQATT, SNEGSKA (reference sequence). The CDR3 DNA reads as TGCAGTGCTAGAGGCCCCAGTGGCTCCTATAATTCACCCCTCCACTTT. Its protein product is CSARGPSGSYNSPLHF.

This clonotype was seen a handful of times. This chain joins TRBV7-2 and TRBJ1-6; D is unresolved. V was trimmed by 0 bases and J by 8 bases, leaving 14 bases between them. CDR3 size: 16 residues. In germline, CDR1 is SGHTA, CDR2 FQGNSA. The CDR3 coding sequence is TGTGCCAGCAGCTTAGCCTGGGAGCTGTATTATTCACCCCTCCACTTT. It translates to CASSLAWELYYSPLHF.